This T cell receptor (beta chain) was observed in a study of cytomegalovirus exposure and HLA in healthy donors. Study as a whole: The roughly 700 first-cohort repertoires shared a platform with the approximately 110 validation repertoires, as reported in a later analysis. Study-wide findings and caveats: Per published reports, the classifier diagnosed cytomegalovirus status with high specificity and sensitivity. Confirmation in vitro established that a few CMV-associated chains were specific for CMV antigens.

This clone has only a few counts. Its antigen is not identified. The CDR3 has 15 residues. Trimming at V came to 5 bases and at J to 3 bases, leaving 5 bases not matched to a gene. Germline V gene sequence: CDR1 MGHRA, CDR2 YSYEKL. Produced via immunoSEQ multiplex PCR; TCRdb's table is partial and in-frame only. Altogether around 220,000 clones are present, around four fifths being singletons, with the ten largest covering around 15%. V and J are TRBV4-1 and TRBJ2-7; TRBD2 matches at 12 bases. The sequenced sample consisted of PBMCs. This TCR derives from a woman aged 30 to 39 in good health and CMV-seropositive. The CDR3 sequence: CASSVRTSGDYEQYF. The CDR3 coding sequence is TGCGCCAGCAGCGTAAGGACTAGCGGGGACTACGAGCAGTACTTC.